Only a few counts were recorded for the clone carrying this T cell receptor beta chain. Its antigen is undetermined. This sample is drawn from a study of blood T cells in healthy people across ages. General study findings and limits: Estimates of diversity drawn from one million T cells were considered underestimates.

This CDR3 contains 15 residues. CDR1 SGHTA and CDR2 FQGNSA come from the germline V gene. Trimming cost V 1 base and J 5 bases; bases outside gene matches: 7. Sample-barcoded 5' priming and a J-beta primer mix drove a second PCR of roughly 7 to 11 cycles. TCRdb called the 5' RACE reads again in MiXCR, with one record for every CDR3 protein. The sample includes almost 800,000 distinct CDR3 sequences, 58% of them seen just once. The sequence derives from a man aged 25 to 40 in good health. Sequencing was performed on blood. V gene TRBV7-2 combines with J gene TRBJ1-2; 7 bases match TRBD1. The CDR3 spells CASSLVRDSTYGYTF. The CDR3 DNA follows: TGTGCCAGCAGCTTAGTCAGGGACAGCACGTATGGCTACACCTTC.